The rows below give T cell receptor beta chains drawn from one sample of a study of CD8 T cells in ankylosing spondylitis. TCRdb reanalysed the 5' RACE reads using MiXCR and keeps one entry per CDR3 protein. The data contain over 450,000 distinct CDR3 sequences, roughly an eighth of them seen just once; the ten biggest clones take up nearly 7%. Material for sequencing was blood, either unsorted or a sorted T cell fraction (not recorded which). The receptors come from a male donor with ankylosing spondylitis. Both conserved end residues are part of each CDR3. D genes are given only for firm matches. Some rows mark clone size as missing; the rest say once, few, many or name a class of expanded clone.

D gene	V gene	J gene	clone size	CDR3 protein	CDR3 DNA
NA	TRBV20-1	TRBJ2-1	NA	CSAYKGVNEQFF	TGCAGTGCTTATAAAGGGGTAAACGAGCAGTTCTTC
NA	TRBV12-3/TRBV12-4	TRBJ1-3	NA	CASTTSEGGNTIYF	TGTGCCAGCACCACGTCCGAGGGAGGAAACACCATATATTTT
NA	TRBV6-4	TRBJ2-5	NA	CASSDGNQETQYF	TGTGCCAGCAGTGACGGAAATCAAGAGACCCAGTACTTC
NA	TRBV20-1	TRBJ2-7	few	CSAAVRVAYEQYF	TGCAGTGCCGCAGTAAGAGTAGCCTACGAGCAGTACTTC
TRBD2	TRBV12-3/TRBV12-4	TRBJ2-5	few	CASSLEGLAGQETQYF	TGTGCCAGCAGTTTAGAGGGACTAGCGGGTCAAGAGACCCAGTACTTC
NA	TRBV29-1	TRBJ2-1	many	CSVTQGFRSYNEQFF	TGCAGCGTTACCCAGGGGTTTAGGTCCTACAATGAGCAGTTCTTC
NA	TRBV7-9	TRBJ2-5	NA	CASSLILARKQETQYF	TGTGCCAGCAGCTTAATTCTAGCGAGAAAACAAGAGACCCAGTACTTC
NA	TRBV2	TRBJ2-1	few	CASSEAGGEQFF	TGTGCCAGCAGTGAAGCGGGGGGTGAGCAGTTCTTC
TRBD1	TRBV7-9	TRBJ1-5	NA	CASSPTGEYQPQHF	TGTGCCAGCAGCCCAACAGGGGAATATCAGCCCCAGCATTTT
TRBD1	TRBV20-1	TRBJ1-2	NA	CSASGGVGYTF	TGCAGTGCTTCAGGGGGCGTAGGCTACACCTTC
NA	TRBV3-1	TRBJ1-1	few	CASSHPTGTEAFF	TGTGCCAGCAGCCATCCGACAGGCACTGAAGCTTTCTTT
TRBD2	TRBV12-3/TRBV12-4	TRBJ2-1	many	CASSPRGGSENEQFF	TGTGCCAGCAGTCCCCGGGGCGGGAGTGAAAATGAGCAGTTCTTC
NA	TRBV5-1	TRBJ2-4	many	CASSPGLAKNIQYF	TGCGCCAGCAGCCCCGGGCTAGCCAAAAACATTCAGTACTTC